The clone carrying this T cell receptor (beta chain) was picked up one time. The data were obtained in a study of blood T cell repertoires in COVID-19. Whole-study context: Sites across the United States, Italy and Spain contributed samples from acute and convalescent COVID-19.

Patients of the Seattle cohort, enrolled during active infection, were followed longitudinally. Libraries were prepared by immunoSEQ multiplex PCR; TCRdb keeps only in-frame clonotypes and omits some of them. The sample lists 100,000 to 150,000 clones; approximately 81% were seen once. This CDR3 comprises 15 residues. Germline lookup yields CDR1 MNHEY and CDR2 SVGAGI. With 5 bases clipped from V and 4 bases from J, the junction kept 8 bases outside the gene matches. This sequence was found in a man older than 75 with COVID-19, enrolled during active disease. The sequencing input was peripheral blood. The chain joins TRBV6-5 to TRBJ2-7; 10 bases are shared with TRBD1. CDR3 loop: CASSRPGQGLYEQYF. DNA for the CDR3: TGTGCCAGCAGTCGCCCGGGACAGGGGTTATACGAGCAGTACTTC.